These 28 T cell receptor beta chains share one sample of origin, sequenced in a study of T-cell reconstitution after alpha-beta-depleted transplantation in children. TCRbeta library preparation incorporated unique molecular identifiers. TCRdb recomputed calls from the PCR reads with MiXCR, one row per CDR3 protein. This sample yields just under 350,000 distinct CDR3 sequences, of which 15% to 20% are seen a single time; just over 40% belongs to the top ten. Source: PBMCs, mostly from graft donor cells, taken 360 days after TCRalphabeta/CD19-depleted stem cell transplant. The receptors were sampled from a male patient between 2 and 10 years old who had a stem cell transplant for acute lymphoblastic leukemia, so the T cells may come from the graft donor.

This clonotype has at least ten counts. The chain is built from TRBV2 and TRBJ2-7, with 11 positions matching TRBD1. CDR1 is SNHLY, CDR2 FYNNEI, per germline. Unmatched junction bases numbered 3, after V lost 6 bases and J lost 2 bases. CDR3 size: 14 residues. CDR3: CASSGTGGPYEQYF. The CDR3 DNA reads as TGTGCCAGCAGCGGGACAGGGGGTCCCTACGAGCAGTACTTC.

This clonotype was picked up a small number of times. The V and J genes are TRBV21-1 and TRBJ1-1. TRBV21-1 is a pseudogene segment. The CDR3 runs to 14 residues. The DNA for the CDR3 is TGTGCCAGCAGCAAAGGGGAACCGACAAGAGAAGCTTTCTTT. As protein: CASSKGEPTREAFF.

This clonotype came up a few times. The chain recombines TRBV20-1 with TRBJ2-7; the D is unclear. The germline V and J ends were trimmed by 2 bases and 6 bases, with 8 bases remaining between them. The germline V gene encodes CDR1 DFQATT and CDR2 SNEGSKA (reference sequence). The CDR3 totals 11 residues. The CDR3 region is CSARSDREQYF. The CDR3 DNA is TGCAGTGCTAGATCCGACCGCGAGCAGTACTTC.

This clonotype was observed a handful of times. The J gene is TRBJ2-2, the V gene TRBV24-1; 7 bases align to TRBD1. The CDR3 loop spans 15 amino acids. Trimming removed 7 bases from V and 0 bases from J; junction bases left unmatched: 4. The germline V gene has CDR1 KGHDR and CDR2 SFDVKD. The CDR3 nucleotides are TGTGCCACCAGCCCGACAGGGACGAACACCGGGGAGCTGTTTTTT. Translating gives CATSPTGTNTGELFF.

CDR3 DNA sequence: TGCAGCGTTGAAACGGGGGCAACCGGACCCTACGAGCAGTACTTC. It translates to CSVETGATGPYEQYF. The chain carries TRBV29-1 and TRBJ2-7, with D perhaps being TRBD1 or TRBD2 (6 bases each). The CDR3 is made up of 15 amino acids. Germline V gene sequence: CDR1 SQVTM, CDR2 ANQGSEA. V lost 2 bases and J 2 bases, leaving 16 bases between the germline ends.

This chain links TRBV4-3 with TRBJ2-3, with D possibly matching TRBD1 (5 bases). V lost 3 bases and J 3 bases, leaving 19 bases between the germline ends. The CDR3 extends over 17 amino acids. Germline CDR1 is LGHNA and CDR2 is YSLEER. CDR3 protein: CASSQGPPGEYTDTQYF. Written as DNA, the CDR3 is TGCGCCAGCAGCCAGGGGCCCCCAGGAGAGTATACAGATACGCAGTATTTT.

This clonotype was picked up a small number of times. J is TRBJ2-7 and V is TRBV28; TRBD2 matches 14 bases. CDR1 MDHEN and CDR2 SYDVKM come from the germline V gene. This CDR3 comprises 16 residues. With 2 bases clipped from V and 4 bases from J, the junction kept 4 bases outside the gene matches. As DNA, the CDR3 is TGTGCCAGCAGTTTACAGACTAGCGGGAGGGTGTACGAGCAGTACTTC. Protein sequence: CASSLQTSGRVYEQYF.

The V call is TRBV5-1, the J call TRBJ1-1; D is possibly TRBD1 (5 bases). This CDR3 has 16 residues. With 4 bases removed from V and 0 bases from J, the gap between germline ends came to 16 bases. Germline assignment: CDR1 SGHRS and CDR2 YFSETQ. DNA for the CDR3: TGCGCCAGCAGCGCTCAGGGAGGACCCCTGAACACTGAAGCTTTCTTT. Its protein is CASSAQGGPLNTEAFF.

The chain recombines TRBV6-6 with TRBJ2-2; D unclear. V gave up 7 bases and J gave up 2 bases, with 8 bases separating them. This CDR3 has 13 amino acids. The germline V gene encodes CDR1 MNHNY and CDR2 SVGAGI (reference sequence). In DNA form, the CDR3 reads TGTGCCAGCACCTTTTCCAACACCGGGGAGCTGTTTTTT. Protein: CASTFSNTGELFF.

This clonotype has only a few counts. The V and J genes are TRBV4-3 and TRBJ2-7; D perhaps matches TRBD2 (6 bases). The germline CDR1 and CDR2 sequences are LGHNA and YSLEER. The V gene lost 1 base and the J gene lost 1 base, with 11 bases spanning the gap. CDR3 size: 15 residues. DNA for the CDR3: TGCGCCAGCAGCCAAGGGGGACTTGGTTCCTACGAGCAGTACTTC. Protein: CASSQGGLGSYEQYF.

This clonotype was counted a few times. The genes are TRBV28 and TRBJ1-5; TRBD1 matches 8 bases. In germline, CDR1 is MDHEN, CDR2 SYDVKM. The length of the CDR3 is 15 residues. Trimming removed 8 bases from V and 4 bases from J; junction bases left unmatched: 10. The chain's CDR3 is CASSLGDRLNQPQHF. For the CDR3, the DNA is TGTGCCAGCTCCTTAGGGGACAGGTTGAATCAGCCCCAGCATTTT.

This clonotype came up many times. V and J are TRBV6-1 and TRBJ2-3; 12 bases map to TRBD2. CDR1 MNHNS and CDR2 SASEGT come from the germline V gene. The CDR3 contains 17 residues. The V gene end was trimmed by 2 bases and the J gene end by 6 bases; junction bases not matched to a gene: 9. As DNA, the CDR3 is TGTGCCAGCAGTGAAACTAGACTAGCGGGAGCTCTCGATACGCAGTATTTT. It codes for CASSETRLAGALDTQYF.

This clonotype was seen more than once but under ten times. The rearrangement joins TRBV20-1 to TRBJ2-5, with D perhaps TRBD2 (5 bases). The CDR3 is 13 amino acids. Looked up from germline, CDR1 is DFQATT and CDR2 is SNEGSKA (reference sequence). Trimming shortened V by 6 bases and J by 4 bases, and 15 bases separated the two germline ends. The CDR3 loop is CSAPSPYGETQYF. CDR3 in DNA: TGCAGTGCCCCTAGCCCCTACGGAGAGACCCAGTACTTC.

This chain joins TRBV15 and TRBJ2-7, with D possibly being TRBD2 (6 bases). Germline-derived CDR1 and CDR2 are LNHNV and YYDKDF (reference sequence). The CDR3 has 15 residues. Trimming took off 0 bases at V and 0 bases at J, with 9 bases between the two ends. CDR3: CATSREGTASYEQYF. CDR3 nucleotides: TGTGCCACCAGCAGAGAAGGGACTGCCTCCTACGAGCAGTACTTC.

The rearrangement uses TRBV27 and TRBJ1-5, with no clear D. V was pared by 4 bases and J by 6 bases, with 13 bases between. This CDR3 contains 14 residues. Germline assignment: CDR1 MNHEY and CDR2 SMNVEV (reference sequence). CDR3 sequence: CASSSTLGGQPQHF. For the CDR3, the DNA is TGTGCCAGCAGTTCTACCTTAGGAGGTCAGCCCCAGCATTTT.

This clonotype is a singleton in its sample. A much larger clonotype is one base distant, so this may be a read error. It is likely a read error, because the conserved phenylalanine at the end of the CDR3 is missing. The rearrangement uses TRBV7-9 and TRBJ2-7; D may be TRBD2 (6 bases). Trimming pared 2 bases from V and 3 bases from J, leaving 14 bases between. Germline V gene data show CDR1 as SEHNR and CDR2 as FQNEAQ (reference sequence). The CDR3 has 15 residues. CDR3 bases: TGTGCCAGCAGCTTAACCCTGGGACTTCACTACGAGCAGTACTCC. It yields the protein CASSLTLGLHYEQYS.

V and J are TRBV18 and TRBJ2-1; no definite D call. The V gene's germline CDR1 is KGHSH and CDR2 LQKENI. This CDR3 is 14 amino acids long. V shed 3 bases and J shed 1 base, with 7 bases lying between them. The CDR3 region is CASSPLWSYNEQFF. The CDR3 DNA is TGTGCCAGCTCACCCCTTTGGTCCTACAATGAGCAGTTCTTC.

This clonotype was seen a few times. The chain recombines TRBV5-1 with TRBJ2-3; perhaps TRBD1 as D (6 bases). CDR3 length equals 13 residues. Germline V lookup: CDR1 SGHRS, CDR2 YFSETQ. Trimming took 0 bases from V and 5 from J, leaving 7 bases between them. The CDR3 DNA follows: TGCGCCAGCAGCTTGGGCAGGGGAGATACGCAGTATTTT. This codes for CASSLGRGDTQYF.

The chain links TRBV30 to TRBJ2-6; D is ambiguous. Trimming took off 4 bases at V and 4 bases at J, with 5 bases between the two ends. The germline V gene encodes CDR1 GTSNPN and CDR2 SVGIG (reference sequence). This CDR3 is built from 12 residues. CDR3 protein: CAWIGGANVLTF. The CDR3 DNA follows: TGTGCCTGGATCGGAGGGGCCAACGTCCTGACTTTC. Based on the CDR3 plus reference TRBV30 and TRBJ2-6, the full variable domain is SQTIHQWPATLVQPVGSPLSLECTVEGTSNPNLYWYRQAAGRGLQLLFYSVGIGQISSEVPQNLSASRPQDRQFILSSKKLLLSDSGFYLCAWIGGANVLTFGAGSRLTVL.

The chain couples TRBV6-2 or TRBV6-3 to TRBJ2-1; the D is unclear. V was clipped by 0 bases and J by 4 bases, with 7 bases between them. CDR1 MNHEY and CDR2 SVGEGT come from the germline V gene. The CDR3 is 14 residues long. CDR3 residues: CASSYSSLYNEQFF. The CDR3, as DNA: TGTGCCAGCAGTTACTCGAGTCTGTACAATGAGCAGTTCTTC.

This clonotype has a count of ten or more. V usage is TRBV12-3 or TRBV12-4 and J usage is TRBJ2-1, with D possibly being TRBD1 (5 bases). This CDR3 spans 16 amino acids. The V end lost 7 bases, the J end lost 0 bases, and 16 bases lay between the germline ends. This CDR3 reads CASNLGQSLSYNEQFF. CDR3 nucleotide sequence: TGTGCCAGCAATTTGGGGCAGAGCCTCTCCTACAATGAGCAGTTCTTC.

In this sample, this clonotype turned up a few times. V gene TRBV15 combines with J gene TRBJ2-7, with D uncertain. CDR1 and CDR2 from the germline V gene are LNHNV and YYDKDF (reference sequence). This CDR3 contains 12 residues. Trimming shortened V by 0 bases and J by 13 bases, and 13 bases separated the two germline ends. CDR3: CATSREADPQYF. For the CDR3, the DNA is TGTGCCACCAGCAGAGAGGCGGATCCGCAATACTTC.

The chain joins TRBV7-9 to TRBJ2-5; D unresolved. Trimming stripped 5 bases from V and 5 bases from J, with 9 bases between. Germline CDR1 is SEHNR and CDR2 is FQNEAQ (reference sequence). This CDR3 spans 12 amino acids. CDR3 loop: CASSRPSETQYF. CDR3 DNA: TGTGCCAGCAGCCGTCCCTCCGAGACCCAGTACTTC. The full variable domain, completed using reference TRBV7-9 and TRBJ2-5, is DTGVSQNPRHKITKRGQNVTFRCDPISEHNRLYWYRQTLGQGPEFLTYFQNEAQLEKSRLLSDRFSAERPKGSFSTLEIQRTEQGDSAMYLCASSRPSETQYFGPGTRLLVL.

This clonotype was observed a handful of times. CDR3 region: CASSSPPGLAGVGTGELFF. CDR3 DNA: TGTGCCAGCAGCTCCCCTCCGGGACTAGCGGGAGTGGGCACCGGGGAGCTGTTTTTT. The chain combines TRBV11-2 with TRBJ2-2; the match to TRBD2 covers 14 bases. The CDR3 extends over 19 amino acids. V was clipped by 4 bases and J by 4 bases; unmatched bases: 11. Per germline, CDR1 SGHAT and CDR2 FQNNGV.

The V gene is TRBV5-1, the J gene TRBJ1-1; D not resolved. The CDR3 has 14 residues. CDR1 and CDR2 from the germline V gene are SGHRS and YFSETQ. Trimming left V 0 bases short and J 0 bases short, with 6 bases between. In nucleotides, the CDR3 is TGCGCCAGCAGCTTGGGCAGTATGAACACTGAAGCTTTCTTT. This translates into CASSLGSMNTEAFF.

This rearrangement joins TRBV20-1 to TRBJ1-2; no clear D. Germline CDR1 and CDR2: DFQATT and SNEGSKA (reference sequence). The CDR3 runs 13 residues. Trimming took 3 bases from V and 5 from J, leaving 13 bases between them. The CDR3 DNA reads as TGCAGTGCTAGCAGCAGGAGTCCGTATGGCTACACCTTC. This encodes CSASSRSPYGYTF.

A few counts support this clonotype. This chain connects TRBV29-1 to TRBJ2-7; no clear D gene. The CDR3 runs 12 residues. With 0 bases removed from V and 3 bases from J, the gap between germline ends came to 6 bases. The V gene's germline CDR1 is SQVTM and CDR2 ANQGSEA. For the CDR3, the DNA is TGCAGCGTTGAAGACAACAGCTACGAGCAGTACTTC. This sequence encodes CSVEDNSYEQYF.

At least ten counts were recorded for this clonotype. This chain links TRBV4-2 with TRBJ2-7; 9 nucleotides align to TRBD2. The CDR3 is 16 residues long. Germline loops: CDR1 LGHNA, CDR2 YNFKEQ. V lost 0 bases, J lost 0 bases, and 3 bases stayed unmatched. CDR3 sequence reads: CASSQEVSGGSYEQYF. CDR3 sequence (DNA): TGTGCCAGCAGCCAAGAGGTTAGCGGGGGCTCCTACGAGCAGTACTTC.